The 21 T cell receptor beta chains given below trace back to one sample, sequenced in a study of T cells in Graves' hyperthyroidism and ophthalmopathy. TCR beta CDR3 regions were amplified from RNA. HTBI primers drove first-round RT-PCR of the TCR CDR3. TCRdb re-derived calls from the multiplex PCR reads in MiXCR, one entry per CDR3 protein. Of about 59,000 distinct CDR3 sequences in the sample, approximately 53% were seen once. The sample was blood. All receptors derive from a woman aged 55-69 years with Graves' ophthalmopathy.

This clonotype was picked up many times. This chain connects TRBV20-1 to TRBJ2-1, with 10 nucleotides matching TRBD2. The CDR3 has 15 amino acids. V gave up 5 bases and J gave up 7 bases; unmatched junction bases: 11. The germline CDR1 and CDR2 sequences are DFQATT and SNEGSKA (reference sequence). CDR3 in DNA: TGCAGTGCTGCCGGACTAGCGGAGGGGTGGAATGAGCAGTTCTTC. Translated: CSAAGLAEGWNEQFF.

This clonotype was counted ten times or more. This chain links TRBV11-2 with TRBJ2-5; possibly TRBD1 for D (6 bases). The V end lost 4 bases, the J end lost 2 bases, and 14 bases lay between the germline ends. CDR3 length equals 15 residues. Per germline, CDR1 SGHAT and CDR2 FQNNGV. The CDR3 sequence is CASSWDKITQETQYF. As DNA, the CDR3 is TGTGCCAGCAGCTGGGACAAAATAACTCAAGAGACCCAGTACTTC. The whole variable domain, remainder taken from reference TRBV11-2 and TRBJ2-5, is EAGVAQSPRYKIIEKRQSVAFWCNPISGHATLYWYQQILGQGPKLLIQFQNNGVVDDSQLPKDRFSAERLKGVDSTLKIQPAKLEDSAVYLCASSWDKITQETQYFGPGTRLLVL.

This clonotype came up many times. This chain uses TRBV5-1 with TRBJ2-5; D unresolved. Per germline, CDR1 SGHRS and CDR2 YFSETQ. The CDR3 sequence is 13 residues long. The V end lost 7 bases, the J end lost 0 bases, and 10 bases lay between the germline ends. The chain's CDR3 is CASRLADQETQYF. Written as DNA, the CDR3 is TGCGCCAGCCGCCTGGCAGACCAAGAGACCCAGTACTTC.

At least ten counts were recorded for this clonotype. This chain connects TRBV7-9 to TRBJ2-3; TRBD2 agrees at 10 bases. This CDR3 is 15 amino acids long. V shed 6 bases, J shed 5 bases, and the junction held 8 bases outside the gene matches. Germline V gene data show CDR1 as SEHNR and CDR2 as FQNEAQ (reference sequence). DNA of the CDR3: TGTGCCAGCAGGCTCAGCGGGGGGGCAATAGATACGCAGTATTTT. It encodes CASRLSGGAIDTQYF.

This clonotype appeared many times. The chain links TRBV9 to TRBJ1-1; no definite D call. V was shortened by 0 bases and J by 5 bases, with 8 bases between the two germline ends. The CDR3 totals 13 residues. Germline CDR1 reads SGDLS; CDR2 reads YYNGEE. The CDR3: CASSVALGTEAFF. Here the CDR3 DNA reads TGTGCCAGCAGCGTAGCCCTTGGTACTGAAGCTTTCTTT.

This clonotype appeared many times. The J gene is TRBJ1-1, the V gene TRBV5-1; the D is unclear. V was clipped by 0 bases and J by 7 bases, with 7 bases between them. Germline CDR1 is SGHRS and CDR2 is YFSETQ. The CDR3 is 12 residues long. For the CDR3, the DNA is TGCGCCAGCAGCTTGGTAGGCCTTGAAGCTTTCTTT. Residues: CASSLVGLEAFF.

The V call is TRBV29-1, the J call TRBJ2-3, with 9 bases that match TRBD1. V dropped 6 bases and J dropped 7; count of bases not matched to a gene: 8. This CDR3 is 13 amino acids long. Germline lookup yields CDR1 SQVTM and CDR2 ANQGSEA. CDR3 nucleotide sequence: TGCAGCGTGTCGGGACAGGGTGCGTATACGCAGTATTTT. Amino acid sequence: CSVSGQGAYTQYF.

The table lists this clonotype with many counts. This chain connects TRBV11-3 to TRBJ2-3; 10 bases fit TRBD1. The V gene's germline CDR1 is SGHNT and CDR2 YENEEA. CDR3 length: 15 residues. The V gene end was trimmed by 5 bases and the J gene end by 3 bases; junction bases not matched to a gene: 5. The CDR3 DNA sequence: TGTGCCAGCAGCCCGCGACAGGGGGCAACAGATACGCAGTATTTT. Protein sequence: CASSPRQGATDTQYF.

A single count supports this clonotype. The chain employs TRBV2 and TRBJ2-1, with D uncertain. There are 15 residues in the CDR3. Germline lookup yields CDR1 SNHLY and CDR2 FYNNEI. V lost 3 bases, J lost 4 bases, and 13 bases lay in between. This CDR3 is CASSDPALGYNEQFF. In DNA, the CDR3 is TGTGCCAGCAGTGACCCCGCCTTGGGGTACAATGAGCAGTTCTTC.

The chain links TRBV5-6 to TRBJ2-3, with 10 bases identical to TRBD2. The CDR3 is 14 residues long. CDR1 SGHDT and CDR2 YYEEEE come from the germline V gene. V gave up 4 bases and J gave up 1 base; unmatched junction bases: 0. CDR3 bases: TGTGCCAGCAGCGGGACTAGCGGCACAGATACGCAGTATTTT. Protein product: CASSGTSGTDTQYF.

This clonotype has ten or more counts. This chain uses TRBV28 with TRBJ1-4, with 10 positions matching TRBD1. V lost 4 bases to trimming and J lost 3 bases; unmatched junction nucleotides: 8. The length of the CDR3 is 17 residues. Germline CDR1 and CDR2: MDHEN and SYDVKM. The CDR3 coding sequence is TGTGCCAGCAGTTCCCGGGGGACAGGGGTTGCTAATGAAAAACTGTTTTTT. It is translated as CASSSRGTGVANEKLFF.

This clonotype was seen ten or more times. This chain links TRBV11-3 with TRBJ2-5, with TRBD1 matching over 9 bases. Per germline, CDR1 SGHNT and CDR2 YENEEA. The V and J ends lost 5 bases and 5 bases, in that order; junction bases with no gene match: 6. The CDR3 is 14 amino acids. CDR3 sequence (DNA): TGTGCCAGCAGCCCAGGGACAGGGTCGGAGACCCAGTACTTC. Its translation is CASSPGTGSETQYF.

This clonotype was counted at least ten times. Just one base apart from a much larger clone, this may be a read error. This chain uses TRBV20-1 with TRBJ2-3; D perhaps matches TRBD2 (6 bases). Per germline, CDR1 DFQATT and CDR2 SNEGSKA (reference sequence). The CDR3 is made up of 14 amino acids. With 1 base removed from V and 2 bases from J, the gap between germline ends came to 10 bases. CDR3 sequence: CSARVAANTDTQYF. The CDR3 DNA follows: TGCAGTGCTAGAGTAGCGGCTAACACAGATACGCAGTATTTT.

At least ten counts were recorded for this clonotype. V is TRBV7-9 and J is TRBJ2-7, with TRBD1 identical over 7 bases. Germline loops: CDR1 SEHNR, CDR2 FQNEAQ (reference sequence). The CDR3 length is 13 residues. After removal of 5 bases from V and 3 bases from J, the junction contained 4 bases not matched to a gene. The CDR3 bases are TGTGCCAGCAGCATAGACAGGGACTACGAGCAGTACTTC. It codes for CASSIDRDYEQYF.

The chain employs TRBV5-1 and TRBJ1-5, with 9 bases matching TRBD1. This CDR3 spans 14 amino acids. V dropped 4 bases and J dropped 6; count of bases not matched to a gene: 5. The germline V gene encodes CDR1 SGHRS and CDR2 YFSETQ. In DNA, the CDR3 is TGCGCCAGCAGCGTCGGGACAGGGAGTCAGCCCCAGCATTTT. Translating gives CASSVGTGSQPQHF.

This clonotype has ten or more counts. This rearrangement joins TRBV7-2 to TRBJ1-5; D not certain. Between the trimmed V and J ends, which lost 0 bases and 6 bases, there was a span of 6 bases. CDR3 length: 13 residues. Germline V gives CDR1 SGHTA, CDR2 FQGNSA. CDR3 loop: CASSLAGSQPQHF. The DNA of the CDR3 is TGTGCCAGCAGCTTAGCTGGGAGTCAGCCCCAGCATTTT.

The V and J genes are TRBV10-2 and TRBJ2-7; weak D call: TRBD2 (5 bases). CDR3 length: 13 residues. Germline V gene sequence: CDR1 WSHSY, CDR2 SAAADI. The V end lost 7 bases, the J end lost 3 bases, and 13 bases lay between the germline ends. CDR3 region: CASTRAEDYEQYF. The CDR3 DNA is TGCGCCAGCACTCGGGCGGAGGACTACGAGCAGTACTTC.

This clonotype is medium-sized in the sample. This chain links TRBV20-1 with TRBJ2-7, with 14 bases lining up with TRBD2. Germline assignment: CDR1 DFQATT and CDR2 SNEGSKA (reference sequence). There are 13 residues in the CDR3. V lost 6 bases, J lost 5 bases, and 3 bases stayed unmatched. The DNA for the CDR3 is TGCAGTGCCGGGACTAGCGGGAGAAACGAGCAGTACTTC. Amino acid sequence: CSAGTSGRNEQYF.

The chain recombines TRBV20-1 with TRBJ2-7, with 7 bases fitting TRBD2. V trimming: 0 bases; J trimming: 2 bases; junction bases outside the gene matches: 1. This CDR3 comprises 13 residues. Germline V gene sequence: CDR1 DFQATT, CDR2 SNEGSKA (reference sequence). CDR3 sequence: CSARDSGPYEQYF. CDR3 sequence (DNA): TGCAGTGCTAGAGATAGCGGGCCCTACGAGCAGTACTTC.

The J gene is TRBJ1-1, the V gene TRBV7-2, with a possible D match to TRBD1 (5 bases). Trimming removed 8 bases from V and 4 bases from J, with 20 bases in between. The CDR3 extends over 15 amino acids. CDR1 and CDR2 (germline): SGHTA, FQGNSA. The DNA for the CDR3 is TGTGCCAGCGGGCAAGGGAACACCGGGGCCACTGAAGCTTTCTTT. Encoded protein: CASGQGNTGATEAFF.

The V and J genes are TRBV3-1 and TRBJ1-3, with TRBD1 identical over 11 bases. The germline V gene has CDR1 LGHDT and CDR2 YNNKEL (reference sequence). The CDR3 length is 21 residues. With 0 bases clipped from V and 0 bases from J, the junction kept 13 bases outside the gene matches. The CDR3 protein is CASSQDHYGDRGISSGNTIYF. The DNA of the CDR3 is TGTGCCAGCAGCCAAGATCACTACGGGGACAGGGGGATCTCCTCTGGAAACACCATATATTTT.